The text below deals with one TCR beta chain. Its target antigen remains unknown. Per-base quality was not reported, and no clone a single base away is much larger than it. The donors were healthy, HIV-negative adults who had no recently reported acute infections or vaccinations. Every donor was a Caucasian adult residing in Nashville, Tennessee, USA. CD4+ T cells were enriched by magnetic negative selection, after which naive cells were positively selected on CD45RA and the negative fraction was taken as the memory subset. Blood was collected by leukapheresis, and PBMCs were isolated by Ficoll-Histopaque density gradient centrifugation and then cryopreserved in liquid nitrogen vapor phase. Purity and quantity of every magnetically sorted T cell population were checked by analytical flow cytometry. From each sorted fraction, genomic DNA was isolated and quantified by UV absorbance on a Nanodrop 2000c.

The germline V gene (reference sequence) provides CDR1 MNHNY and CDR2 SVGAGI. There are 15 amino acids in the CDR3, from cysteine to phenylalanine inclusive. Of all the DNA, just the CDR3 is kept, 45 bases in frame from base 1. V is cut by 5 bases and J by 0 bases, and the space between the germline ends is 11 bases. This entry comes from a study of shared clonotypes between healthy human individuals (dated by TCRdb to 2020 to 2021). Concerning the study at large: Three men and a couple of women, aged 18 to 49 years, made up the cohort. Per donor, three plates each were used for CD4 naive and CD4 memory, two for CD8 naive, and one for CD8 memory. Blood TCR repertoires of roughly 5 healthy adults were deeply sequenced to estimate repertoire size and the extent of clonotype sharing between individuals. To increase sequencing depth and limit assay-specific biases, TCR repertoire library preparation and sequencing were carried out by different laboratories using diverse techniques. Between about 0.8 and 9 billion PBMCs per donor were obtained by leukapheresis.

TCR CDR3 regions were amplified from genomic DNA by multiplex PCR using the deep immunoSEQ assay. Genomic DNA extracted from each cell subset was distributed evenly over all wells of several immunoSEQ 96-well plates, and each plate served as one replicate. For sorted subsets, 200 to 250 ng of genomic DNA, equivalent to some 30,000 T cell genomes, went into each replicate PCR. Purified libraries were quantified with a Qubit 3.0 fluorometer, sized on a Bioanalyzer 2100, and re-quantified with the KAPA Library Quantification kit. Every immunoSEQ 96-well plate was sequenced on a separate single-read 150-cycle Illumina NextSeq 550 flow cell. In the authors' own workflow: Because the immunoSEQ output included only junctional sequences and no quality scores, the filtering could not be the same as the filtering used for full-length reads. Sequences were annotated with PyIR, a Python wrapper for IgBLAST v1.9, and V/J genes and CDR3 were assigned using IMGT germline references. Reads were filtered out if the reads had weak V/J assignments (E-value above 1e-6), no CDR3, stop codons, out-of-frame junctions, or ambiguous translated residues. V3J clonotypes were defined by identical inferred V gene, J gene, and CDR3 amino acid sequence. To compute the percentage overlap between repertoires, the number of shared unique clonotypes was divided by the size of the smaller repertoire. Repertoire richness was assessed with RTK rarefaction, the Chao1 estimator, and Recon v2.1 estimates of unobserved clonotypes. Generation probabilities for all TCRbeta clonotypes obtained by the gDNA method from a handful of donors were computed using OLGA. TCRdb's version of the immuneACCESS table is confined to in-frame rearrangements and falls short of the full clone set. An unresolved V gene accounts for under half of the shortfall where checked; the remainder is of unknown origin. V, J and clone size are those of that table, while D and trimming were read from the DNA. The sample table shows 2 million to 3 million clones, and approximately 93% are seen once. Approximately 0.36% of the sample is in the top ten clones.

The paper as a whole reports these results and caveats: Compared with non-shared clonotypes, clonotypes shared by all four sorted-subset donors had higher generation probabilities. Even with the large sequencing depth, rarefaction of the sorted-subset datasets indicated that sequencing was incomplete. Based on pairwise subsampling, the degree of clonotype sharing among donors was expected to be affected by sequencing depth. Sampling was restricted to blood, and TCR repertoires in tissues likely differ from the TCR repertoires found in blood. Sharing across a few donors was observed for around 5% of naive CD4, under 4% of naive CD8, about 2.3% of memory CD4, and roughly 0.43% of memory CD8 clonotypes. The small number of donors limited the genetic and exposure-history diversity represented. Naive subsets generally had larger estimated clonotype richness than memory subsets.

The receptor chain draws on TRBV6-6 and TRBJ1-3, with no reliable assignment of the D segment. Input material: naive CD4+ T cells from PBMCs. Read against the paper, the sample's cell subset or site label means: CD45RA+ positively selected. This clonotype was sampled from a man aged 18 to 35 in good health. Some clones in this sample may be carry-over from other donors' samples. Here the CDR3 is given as CASSAGRFSGNTIYF. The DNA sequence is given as TGTGCCAGCAGTGCCGGACGGTTCTCTGGAAACACCATATATTTT.